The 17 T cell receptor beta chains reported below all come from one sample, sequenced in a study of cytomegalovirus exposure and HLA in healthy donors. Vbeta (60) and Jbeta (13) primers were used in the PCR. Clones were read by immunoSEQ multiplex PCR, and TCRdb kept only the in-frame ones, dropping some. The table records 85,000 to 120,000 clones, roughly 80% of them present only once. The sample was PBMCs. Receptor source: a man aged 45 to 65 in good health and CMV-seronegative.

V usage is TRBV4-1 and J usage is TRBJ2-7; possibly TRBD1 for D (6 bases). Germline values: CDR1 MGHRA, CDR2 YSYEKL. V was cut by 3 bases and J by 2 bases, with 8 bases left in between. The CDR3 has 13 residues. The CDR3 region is CASSQDSTYEQYF. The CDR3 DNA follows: TGCGCCAGCAGCCAGGACAGCACCTACGAGCAGTACTTC.

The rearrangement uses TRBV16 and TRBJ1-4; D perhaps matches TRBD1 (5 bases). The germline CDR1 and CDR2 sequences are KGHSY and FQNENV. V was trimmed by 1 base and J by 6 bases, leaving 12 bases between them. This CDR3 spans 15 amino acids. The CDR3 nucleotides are TGTGCCAGCAGCCAATTCCAGGGTGGGGATGAAAAACTGTTTTTT. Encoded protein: CASSQFQGGDEKLFF.

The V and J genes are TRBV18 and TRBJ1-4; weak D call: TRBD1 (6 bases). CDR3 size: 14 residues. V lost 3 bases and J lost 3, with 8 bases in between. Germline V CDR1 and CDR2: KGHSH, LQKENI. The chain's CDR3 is CASSPGQPNEKLFF. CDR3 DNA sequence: TGTGCCAGCTCACCCGGACAGCCTAATGAAAAACTGTTTTTT. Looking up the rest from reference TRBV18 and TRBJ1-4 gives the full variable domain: NAGVMQNPRHLVRRRGQEARLRCSPMKGHSHVYWYRQLPEEGLKFMVYLQKENIIDESGMPKERFSAEFPKEGPSILRIQQVVRGDSAAYFCASSPGQPNEKLFFGSGTQLSVL.

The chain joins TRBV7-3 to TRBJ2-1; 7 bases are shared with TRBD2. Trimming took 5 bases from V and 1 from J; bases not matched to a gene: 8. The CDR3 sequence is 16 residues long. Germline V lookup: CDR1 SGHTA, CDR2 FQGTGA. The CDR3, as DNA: TGTGCCAGCAGCGTCGCAGGCGGGGGATCCTACAATGAGCAGTTCTTC. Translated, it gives CASSVAGGGSYNEQFF.

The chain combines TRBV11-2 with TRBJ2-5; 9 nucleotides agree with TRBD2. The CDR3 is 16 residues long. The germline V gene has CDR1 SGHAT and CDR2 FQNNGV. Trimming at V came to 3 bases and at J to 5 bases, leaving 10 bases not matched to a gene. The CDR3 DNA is TGTGCCAGCAGCTTTAGGGCTAGCGGGGTCCTTGAGACCCAGTACTTC. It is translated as CASSFRASGVLETQYF.

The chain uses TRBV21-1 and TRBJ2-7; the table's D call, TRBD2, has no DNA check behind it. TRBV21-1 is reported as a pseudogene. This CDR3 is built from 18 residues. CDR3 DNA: TGTGCCAGCAGCAAAACCTGGACGGGACTAGCGGGGAACTACGAGCAGTACGTC. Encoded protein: CASSKTWTGLAGNYEQYV.

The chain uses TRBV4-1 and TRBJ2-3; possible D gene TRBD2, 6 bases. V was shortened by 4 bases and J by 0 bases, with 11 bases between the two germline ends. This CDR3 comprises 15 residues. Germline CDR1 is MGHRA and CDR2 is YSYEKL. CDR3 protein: CASSRFGGSTDTQYF. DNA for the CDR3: TGCGCCAGCAGCCGATTCGGGGGAAGCACAGATACGCAGTATTTT.

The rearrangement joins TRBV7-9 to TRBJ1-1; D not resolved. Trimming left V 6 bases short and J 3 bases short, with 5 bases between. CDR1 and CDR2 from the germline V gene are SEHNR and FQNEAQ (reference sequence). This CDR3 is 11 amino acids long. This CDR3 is CASSTYTEAFF. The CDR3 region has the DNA TGTGCCAGCAGTACTTACACTGAAGCTTTCTTT.

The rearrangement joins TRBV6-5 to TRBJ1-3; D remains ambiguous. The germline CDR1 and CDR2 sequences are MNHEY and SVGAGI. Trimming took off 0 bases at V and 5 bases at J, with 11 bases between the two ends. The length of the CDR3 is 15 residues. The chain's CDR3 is CASSYSGGRRNTIYF. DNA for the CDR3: TGTGCCAGCAGTTACTCTGGCGGGAGGCGAAACACCATATATTTT.

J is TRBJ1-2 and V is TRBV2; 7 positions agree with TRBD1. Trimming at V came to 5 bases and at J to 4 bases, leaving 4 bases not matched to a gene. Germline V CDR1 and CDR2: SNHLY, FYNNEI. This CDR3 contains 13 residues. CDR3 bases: TGTGCCAGCAGTCAGGGGGTAGGCTATGGCTACACCTTC. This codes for CASSQGVGYGYTF.

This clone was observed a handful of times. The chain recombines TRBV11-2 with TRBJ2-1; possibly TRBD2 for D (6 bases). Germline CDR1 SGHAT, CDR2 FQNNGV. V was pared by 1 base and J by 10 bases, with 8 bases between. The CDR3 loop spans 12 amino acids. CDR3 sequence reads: CASSLGGREQFF. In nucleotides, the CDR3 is TGTGCCAGCAGCTTAGGGGGGAGGGAGCAGTTCTTC.

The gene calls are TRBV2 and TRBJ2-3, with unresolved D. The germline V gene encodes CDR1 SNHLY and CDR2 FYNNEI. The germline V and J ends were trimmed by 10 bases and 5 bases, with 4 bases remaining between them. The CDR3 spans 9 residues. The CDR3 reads CATGDTQYF. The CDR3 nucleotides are TGTGCCACGGGAGATACGCAGTATTTT.

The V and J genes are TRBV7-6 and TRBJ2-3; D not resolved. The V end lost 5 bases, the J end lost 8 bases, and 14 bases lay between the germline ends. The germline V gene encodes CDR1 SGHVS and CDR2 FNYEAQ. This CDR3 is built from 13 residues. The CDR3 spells CASSVSEIATQYF. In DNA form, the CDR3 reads TGTGCCAGCAGCGTCTCAGAAATCGCTACGCAGTATTTT.

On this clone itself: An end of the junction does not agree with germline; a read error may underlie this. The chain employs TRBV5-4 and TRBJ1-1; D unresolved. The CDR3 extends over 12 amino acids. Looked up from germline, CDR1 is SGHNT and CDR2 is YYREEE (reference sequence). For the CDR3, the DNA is TGTGCCAGCAGCCTCCCCCGGACTGTAGCTTTCTTT. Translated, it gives CASSLPRTVAFF.

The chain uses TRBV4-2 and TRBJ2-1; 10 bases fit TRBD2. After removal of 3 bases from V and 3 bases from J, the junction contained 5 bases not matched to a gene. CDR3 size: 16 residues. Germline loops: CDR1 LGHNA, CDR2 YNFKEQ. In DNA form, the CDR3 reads TGTGCCAGCAGCCATCCTGGACTAGCGGACTACAATGAGCAGTTCTTC. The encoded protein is CASSHPGLADYNEQFF.

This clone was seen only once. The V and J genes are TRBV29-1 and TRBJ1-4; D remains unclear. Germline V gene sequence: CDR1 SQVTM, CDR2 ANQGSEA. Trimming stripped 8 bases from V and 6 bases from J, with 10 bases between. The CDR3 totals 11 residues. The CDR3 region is CSIAVDEKLFF. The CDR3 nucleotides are TGCAGCATAGCCGTGGATGAAAAACTGTTTTTT.

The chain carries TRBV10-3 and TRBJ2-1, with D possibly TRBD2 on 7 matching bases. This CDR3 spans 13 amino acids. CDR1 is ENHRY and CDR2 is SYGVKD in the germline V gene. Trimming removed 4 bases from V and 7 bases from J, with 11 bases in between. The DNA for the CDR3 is TGTGCCATCAGTGGGGGGGGGCGGAATGAGCAGTTCTTC. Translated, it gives CAISGGGRNEQFF.